The clone carrying this TCR beta chain was seen only once. CDR3 size: 17 residues. Germline V lookup: CDR1 SGHTS, CDR2 YDEGEE. V lost 0 bases, J lost 6 bases, and 21 bases lay in between. This specimen belongs to a study of T cell changes during pregnancy in multiple sclerosis. TCRdb's copy holds only in-frame clones and misses some; the assay was immunoSEQ multiplex PCR. The table records 88,000 or so clones, roughly 94% of them present only once. This chain uses TRBV5-8 with TRBJ1-1; maybe TRBD1 (5 bases). The TCR was taken from a female donor with multiple sclerosis, enrolled in a pregnancy study. Sample: peripheral blood, taken before pregnancy. The CDR3 here is CASSLGPRWGRSAEAFF. CDR3 nucleotide sequence: TGTGCCAGCAGCTTGGGGCCTCGCTGGGGCCGGAGTGCTGAAGCTTTCTTT. The whole variable domain, filled in from reference TRBV5-8 and TRBJ1-1, reads EAGVTQSPTHLIKTRGQQATLRCSPISGHTSVYWYQQALGLGLQFLLWYDEGEERNRGNFPPRFSGRQFPNYSSELNVNALELEDSALYLCASSLGPRWGRSAEAFFGQGTRLTVV.